This is a list of T cell receptor beta chains from one sample in a study of shared clonotypes between healthy human individuals. Sequencing used immunoSEQ multiplex PCR; TCRdb keeps in-frame clones, though not all of them. The sample has fewer than 2.5 million clones, under 95% seen once; the top ten hold 0.36%. Sequencing was carried out using naive CD4+ T cells from PBMCs. Source of these receptors: a man aged 18-30 years in good health. Some clones in this sample may be carry-over from other donors' samples. CDR3s include the opening cysteine and the closing phenylalanine or tryptophan. A D gene is named only where the DNA matches it firmly. Some rows mark clone size as missing; the rest say once, few, many or name a class of expanded clone.

CDR3 DNA: TGTGCCAGTAGTATAGGGCAGATTAGCAATCAGCCCCAGCATTTT; CDR3 protein: CASSIGQISNQPQHF; V gene: TRBV19; D gene: NA; clone size: NA; J gene: TRBJ1-5; CDR3 length: 15
CDR3 DNA: TGTGCCATCAAAATGGGCCCACACTCTGGAAACACCATATATTTT; CDR3 protein: CAIKMGPHSGNTIYF; V gene: TRBV10-3; D gene: NA; clone size: once; J gene: TRBJ1-3; CDR3 length: 15
CDR3 DNA: TGTGCCAGCAGCTTAGCGGCTAGGGGTGAGCAGTTCTTC; CDR3 protein: CASSLAARGEQFF; V gene: TRBV7-3; D gene: NA; clone size: NA; J gene: TRBJ2-1; CDR3 length: 13
CDR3 DNA: TGCGCCAGCAGCCAAGGGTCAGTTCTTGGGGGAGGGTTTGGAGATACGCAGTATTTT; CDR3 protein: CASSQGSVLGGGFGDTQYF; V gene: TRBV4-3; D gene: TRBD2; clone size: NA; J gene: TRBJ2-3; CDR3 length: 19
CDR3 DNA: TGTGCCAGTAGTATGGACAGGGGGCATGATACGCAGTATTTT; CDR3 protein: CASSMDRGHDTQYF; V gene: TRBV19; D gene: TRBD1; clone size: NA; J gene: TRBJ2-3; CDR3 length: 14
CDR3 DNA: TGTGCCAGCAGCTTAGCGGGTAGCATAATTAGCGGCGGGGCCTACGAGCAGTACTTC; CDR3 protein: CASSLAGSIISGGAYEQYF; V gene: TRBV7-6; D gene: NA; clone size: once; J gene: TRBJ2-7; CDR3 length: 19
CDR3 DNA: TGCGCCAGCAGCTTGGAACCTGGGTTCTCCTACAATGAGCAGTTCTTC; CDR3 protein: CASSLEPGFSYNEQFF; V gene: TRBV5-1; D gene: NA; clone size: NA; J gene: TRBJ2-1; CDR3 length: 16
CDR3 DNA: TGCGCCAGCAGCTTGGGCTTCCTGGGGGAGAAGGAGACCCAGTACTTC; CDR3 protein: CASSLGFLGEKETQYF; V gene: TRBV5-1; D gene: NA; clone size: NA; J gene: TRBJ2-5; CDR3 length: 16
CDR3 DNA: TGTGCCAGCAGCTTTACGGTTTTAGGCTCCTACGAGCAGTACTTC; CDR3 protein: CASSFTVLGSYEQYF; V gene: TRBV7-2; D gene: NA; clone size: NA; J gene: TRBJ2-7; CDR3 length: 15
CDR3 DNA: TGTGCCAGCAGTGACTCGAAACCAGCCCGCATGAACACTGAAGCTTTCTTT; CDR3 protein: CASSDSKPARMNTEAFF; V gene: TRBV6-4; D gene: NA; clone size: NA; J gene: TRBJ1-1; CDR3 length: 17
CDR3 DNA: TGTGCCAGCAGCCCCGTACGCCGGGAAGCTTTCTTT; CDR3 protein: CASSPVRREAFF; V gene: TRBV6-6; D gene: NA; clone size: few; J gene: TRBJ1-1; CDR3 length: 12
CDR3 DNA: TGCAGCGTTGACCCAGGGTTGTCCACAGATACGCAGTATTTT; CDR3 protein: CSVDPGLSTDTQYF; V gene: TRBV29-1; D gene: NA; clone size: once; J gene: TRBJ2-3; CDR3 length: 14
CDR3 DNA: TGCAGCGCGGAGGTCGGAAACACCATATATTTT; CDR3 protein: CSAEVGNTIYF; V gene: TRBV29-1; D gene: NA; clone size: NA; J gene: TRBJ1-3; CDR3 length: 11
CDR3 DNA: TGTGCCAGCAGCTTGGCCGACAGGGGTCACACTGAAGCTTTCTTT; CDR3 protein: CASSLADRGHTEAFF; V gene: TRBV5-4; D gene: TRBD1; clone size: NA; J gene: TRBJ1-1; CDR3 length: 15
CDR3 DNA: TGTGCCAGTAGTTCGATATCGGACCTACTTTACAATGAGCAGTTCTTC; CDR3 protein: CASSSISDLLYNEQFF; V gene: TRBV19; D gene: NA; clone size: once; J gene: TRBJ2-1; CDR3 length: 16
CDR3 DNA: TGTGCCAGCAGCGCCCAACCTAGTGGAGTTAATGAGCAGTTCTTC; CDR3 protein: CASSAQPSGVNEQFF; V gene: TRBV9; D gene: NA; clone size: NA; J gene: TRBJ2-1; CDR3 length: 15
CDR3 DNA: TGTGCCACCAGCAGAGATCGAGGGGTAGGAAACACCATATATTTT; CDR3 protein: CATSRDRGVGNTIYF; V gene: TRBV15; D gene: NA; clone size: NA; J gene: TRBJ1-3; CDR3 length: 15
CDR3 DNA: TGTGCCAGCAGCCAACTGTCTGCTCGAACTGAAGCTTTCTTT; CDR3 protein: CASSQLSARTEAFF; V gene: TRBV14; D gene: NA; clone size: NA; J gene: TRBJ1-1; CDR3 length: 14
CDR3 DNA: TGTGCCAGCAGGGCGACAGGGTTTGGCTACACCTTC; CDR3 protein: CASRATGFGYTF; V gene: TRBV6-6; D gene: TRBD1; clone size: NA; J gene: TRBJ1-2; CDR3 length: 12
CDR3 DNA: TGTGCCAGTAGGCAGGGAGGATCCTACGAGCAGTACTTC; CDR3 protein: CASRQGGSYEQYF; V gene: TRBV19; D gene: NA; clone size: NA; J gene: TRBJ2-7; CDR3 length: 13
CDR3 DNA: TGTGCCAGCAACCCTGACAGGGTAGGGAATGAGCAGTTCTTC; CDR3 protein: CASNPDRVGNEQFF; V gene: TRBV2; D gene: TRBD1; clone size: NA; J gene: TRBJ2-1; CDR3 length: 14
CDR3 DNA: TGTGCCAGCAGCTTAAGGGGGGGATTGGGTTCCTACAATGAGCAGTTCTTC; CDR3 protein: CASSLRGGLGSYNEQFF; V gene: TRBV11-2; D gene: NA; clone size: NA; J gene: TRBJ2-1; CDR3 length: 17
CDR3 DNA: TGTGCCAGCAGCTTCGCGGGACTCCCCCGCTACGAGCAGTACTTC; CDR3 protein: CASSFAGLPRYEQYF; V gene: TRBV9; D gene: NA; clone size: NA; J gene: TRBJ2-7; CDR3 length: 15
CDR3 DNA: TGTGCCAGCAGCTTAGCGGGGGATATGGACACTGAAGCTTTCTTT; CDR3 protein: CASSLAGDMDTEAFF; V gene: TRBV7-9; D gene: NA; clone size: NA; J gene: TRBJ1-1; CDR3 length: 15
CDR3 DNA: TGTGCCAGCAGCGCCTCTTGGGTAGCGGGAGGGCCCTCTAACACAGATACGCAGTATTTT; CDR3 protein: CASSASWVAGGPSNTDTQYF; V gene: TRBV5-4; D gene: TRBD2; clone size: NA; J gene: TRBJ2-3; CDR3 length: 20
CDR3 DNA: TGTGCCAGCAGTCACGGACAGGGGGCGAGGGAGCCTGGAAACACCATATATTTT; CDR3 protein: CASSHGQGAREPGNTIYF; V gene: TRBV11-2; D gene: TRBD1; clone size: NA; J gene: TRBJ1-3; CDR3 length: 18
CDR3 DNA: TGTGCCAGCAGCTCCTTCGCCACAGGTCTTAACACCATATATTTT; CDR3 protein: CASSSFATGLNTIYF; V gene: TRBV7-2; D gene: NA; clone size: NA; J gene: TRBJ1-3; CDR3 length: 15
CDR3 DNA: TGTGCCAGCTACGAACGCCGGGACAGGGGGCGAGTTGAGCAGTTCTTC; CDR3 protein: CASYERRDRGRVEQFF; V gene: TRBV5-6; D gene: TRBD1; clone size: NA; J gene: TRBJ2-1; CDR3 length: 16